This T cell receptor beta chain comes out of a study of blood T cell repertoires in COVID-19. For the study at large: In each case, the material was cDNA or gDNA derived from T cells, B-cell-depleted T cells, or PBMCs.

The method was immunoSEQ multiplex PCR; TCRdb's version includes in-frame clones alone and lacks a portion of them. The sample includes about 200,000 clones, 88% of them seen just once. The CDR3 has 13 amino acids. The V and J ends lost 6 bases and 4 bases respectively, with 10 bases between them. Germline-derived CDR1 and CDR2 are LGHNT and FRNRAP. The specimen sequenced was peripheral blood. This clonotype originated in a man younger than 30 with active or convalescent COVID-19. The rearrangement links TRBV12-5 to TRBJ1-5; D remains unclear. The CDR3 region is CASGHTRNQPQHF. The CDR3 DNA sequence: TGTGCTAGTGGCCATACCAGGAATCAGCCCCAGCATTTT.